This T cell receptor (beta chain) is drawn from a study of OX40 agonist ivuxolimab in advanced cancers. For this clone: Its antigen is undetermined.

Study-wide results and limits: No determination was made of the antigen specificity of the expanded peripheral T cells. Within 6 weeks, CD4+ and CD8+ blood T cells expanded clonally at 0.1 to 3.0 mg/kg. Among the nonresponders, some also had low normalized T-cell clonal expansion. Those patients achieving a partial response at 0.1-3.0 mg/kg showed among the lowest clonal expansion.

Profiled with immunoSEQ multiplex PCR; TCRdb holds only in-frame clones, not every one. The data hold 90,000 to 150,000 clones, with 75% to 90% observed a single time. The CDR3 contains 15 residues. CDR1 KGHSH and CDR2 LQKENI come from the germline V gene. With 1 base removed from V and 1 base from J, the gap between germline ends came to 10 bases. The sample in question was CD4+ or CD8+ T cells sorted from blood, obtained in a trial of the OX40 agonist ivuxolimab. V gene TRBV18 combines with J gene TRBJ1-1, with D unclear. The receptor was derived from an adult with an advanced solid tumor such as melanoma, head and neck, liver or kidney cancer. This chain's CDR3 is CASSPRRPGNTEAFF. The CDR3 DNA follows: TGTGCCAGCTCACCACGGCGGCCGGGGAACACTGAAGCTTTCTTT.